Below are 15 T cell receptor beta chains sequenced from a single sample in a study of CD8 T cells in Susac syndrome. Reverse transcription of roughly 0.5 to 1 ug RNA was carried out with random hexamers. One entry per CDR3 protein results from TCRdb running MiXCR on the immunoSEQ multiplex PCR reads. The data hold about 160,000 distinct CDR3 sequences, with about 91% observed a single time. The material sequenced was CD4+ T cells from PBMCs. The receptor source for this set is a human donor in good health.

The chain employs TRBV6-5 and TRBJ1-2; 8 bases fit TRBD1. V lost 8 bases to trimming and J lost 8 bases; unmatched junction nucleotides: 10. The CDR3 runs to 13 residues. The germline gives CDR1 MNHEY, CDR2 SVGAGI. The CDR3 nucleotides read TGTGCCAGCTTTTACGCAGGGGGCCGGGGCTACACCTTC. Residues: CASFYAGGRGYTF.

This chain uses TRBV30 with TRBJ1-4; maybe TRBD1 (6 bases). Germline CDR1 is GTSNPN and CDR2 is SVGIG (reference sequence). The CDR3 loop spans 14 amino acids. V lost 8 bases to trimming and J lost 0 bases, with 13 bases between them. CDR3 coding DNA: TGTGCCCTGGGGACAACAGCAACTAATGAAAAACTGTTTTTT. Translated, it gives CALGTTATNEKLFF.

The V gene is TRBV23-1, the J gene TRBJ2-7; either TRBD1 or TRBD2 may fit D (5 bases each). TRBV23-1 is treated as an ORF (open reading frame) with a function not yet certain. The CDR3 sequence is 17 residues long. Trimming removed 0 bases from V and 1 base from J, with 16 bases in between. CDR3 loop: CASSQSGREGQSYEQYF. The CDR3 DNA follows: TGCGCCAGCAGTCAATCGGGGCGAGAGGGGCAGTCCTACGAGCAGTACTTC.

CDR3 DNA sequence: TGCGCCAGCAGCCAAGATCCGTGGCTAGCGGGAGCCACAGATACGCAGTATTTT. Translation gives CASSQDPWLAGATDTQYF. The chain carries TRBV4-1 and TRBJ2-3; TRBD2 aligns across 10 bases. This CDR3 has 18 amino acids. Germline assignment: CDR1 MGHRA and CDR2 YSYEKL. V was pared by 0 bases and J by 2 bases, with 8 bases of the junction left unmatched.

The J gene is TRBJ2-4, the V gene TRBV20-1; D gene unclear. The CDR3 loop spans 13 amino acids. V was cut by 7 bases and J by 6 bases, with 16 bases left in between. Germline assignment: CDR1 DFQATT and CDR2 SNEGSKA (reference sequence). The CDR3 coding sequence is TGCAGTGGCTTCCCAGGACGTAGAAACATTCAGTACTTC. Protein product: CSGFPGRRNIQYF.

CDR3 protein: CAVQPRGQNTEAFF. The DNA for the CDR3 is TGTGCCGTACAGCCCAGGGGGCAGAACACTGAAGCTTTCTTT. V gene TRBV10-3 combines with J gene TRBJ1-1; TRBD1 agrees at 8 bases. The CDR3 extends over 14 amino acids. Germline CDR1 ENHRY, CDR2 SYGVKD. V shed 11 bases, J shed 1 base, and the junction held 9 bases outside the gene matches.

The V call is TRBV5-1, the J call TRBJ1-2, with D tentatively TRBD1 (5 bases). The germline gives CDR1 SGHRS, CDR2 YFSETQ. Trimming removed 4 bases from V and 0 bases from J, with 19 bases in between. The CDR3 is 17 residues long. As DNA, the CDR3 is TGCGCCAGCAGCAACAACCCGGGACCGCGAGCTAACTATGGCTACACCTTC. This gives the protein CASSNNPGPRANYGYTF.

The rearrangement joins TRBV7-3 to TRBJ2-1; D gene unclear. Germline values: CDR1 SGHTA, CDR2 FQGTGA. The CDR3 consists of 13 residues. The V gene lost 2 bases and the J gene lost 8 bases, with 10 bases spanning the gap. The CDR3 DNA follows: TGTGCCAGCAGCTTAGGGCTGAGCGATGAGCAGTTCTTC. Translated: CASSLGLSDEQFF.

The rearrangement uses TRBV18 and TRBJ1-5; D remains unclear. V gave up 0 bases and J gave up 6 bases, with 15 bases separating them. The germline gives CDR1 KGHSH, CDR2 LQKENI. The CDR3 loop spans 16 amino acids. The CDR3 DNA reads TGTGCCAGCTCACCACCCGAGACACTTAAAGGTCAGCCCCAGCATTTT. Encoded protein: CASSPPETLKGQPQHF.

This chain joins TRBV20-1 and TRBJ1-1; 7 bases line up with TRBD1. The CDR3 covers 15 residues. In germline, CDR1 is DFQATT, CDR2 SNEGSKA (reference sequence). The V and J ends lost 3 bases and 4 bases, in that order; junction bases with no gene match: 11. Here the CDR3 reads CSARTYDRVGTEAFF. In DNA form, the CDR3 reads TGCAGTGCTAGGACCTACGACAGGGTGGGCACTGAAGCTTTCTTT.

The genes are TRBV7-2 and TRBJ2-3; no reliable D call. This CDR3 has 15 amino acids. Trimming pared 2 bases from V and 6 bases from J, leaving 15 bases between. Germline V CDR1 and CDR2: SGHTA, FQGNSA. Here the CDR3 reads CASSLLLVRTDTQYF. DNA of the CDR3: TGTGCCAGCAGCTTATTGCTAGTCCGGACCGATACGCAGTATTTT. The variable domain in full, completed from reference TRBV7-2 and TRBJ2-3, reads GAGVSQSPSNKVTEKGKDVELRCDPISGHTALYWYRQSLGQGLEFLIYFQGNSAPDKSGLPSDRFSAERTGGSVSTLTIQRTQQEDSAVYLCASSLLLVRTDTQYFGPGTRLTVL.

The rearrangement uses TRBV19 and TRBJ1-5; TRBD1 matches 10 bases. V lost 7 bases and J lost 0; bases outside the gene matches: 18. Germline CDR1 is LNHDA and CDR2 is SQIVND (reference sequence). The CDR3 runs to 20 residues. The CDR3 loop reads CASKGIPGQGSQYSNQPQHF. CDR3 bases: TGTGCCAGTAAAGGGATACCGGGACAGGGGTCTCAATATAGCAATCAGCCCCAGCATTTT.

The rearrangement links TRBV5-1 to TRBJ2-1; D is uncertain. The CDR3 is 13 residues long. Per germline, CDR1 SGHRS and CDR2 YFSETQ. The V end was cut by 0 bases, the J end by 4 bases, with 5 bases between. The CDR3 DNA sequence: TGCGCCAGCAGCTTGGGGGGTTACAATGAGCAGTTCTTC. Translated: CASSLGGYNEQFF.

CDR3 in amino acids: CASSLRQWAGEQYF. CDR3 nucleotide sequence: TGTGCCAGCAGTTTACGACAGTGGGCGGGGGAGCAGTACTTC. J is TRBJ2-7 and V is TRBV27; D is perhaps TRBD2 (6 bases). Germline V gives CDR1 MNHEY, CDR2 SMNVEV (reference sequence). The CDR3 length is 14 residues. V was clipped by 2 bases and J by 7 bases, with 15 bases between them.

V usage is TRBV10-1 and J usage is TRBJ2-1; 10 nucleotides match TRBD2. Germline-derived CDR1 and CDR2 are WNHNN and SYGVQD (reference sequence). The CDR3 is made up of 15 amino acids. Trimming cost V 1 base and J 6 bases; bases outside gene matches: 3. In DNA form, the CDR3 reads TGCGCCAGCAGTGAGTTGGCTAGCGGGAGCAATGAGCAGTTCTTC. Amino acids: CASSELASGSNEQFF.